Presented here are 14 T cell receptor beta chains from one specimen sequenced in a study of beta chain features in type 1 diabetes. Findings and caveats of the study: All four CD4+ subsets from Type 1 diabetes patients carried moderately but significantly shorter TCRB CDR3s.

Their recognized antigens are unknown. The isolated RNA, all of it, was reverse transcribed, so expressed TCRB transcripts were what got sequenced. TCRdb's copy holds only in-frame clones and misses some; the assay was immunoSEQ multiplex PCR. The sample consists of about 170,000 clones, 6% to 9% of them appearing once. Sequencing was carried out using central memory CD4+ T cells from blood. Receptor source: a man aged 18 to 30 with type 1 diabetes.

The V gene is TRBV5-1, the J gene TRBJ2-6; no clear D gene. This CDR3 is 15 amino acids long. Germline V gene lookup returns CDR1 SGHRS and CDR2 YFSETQ. The ends were cut back, 4 bases at V and 0 bases at J, with 8 bases in the middle. CDR3 protein: CASSLTASGANVLTF. The DNA of the CDR3 is TGCGCCAGCAGCCTCACAGCCTCTGGGGCCAACGTCCTGACTTTC.

J is TRBJ1-2 and V is TRBV18, with a tentative D call TRBD1 (5 bases). Trimming cost V 5 bases and J 6 bases, with 13 bases left between them. Per the germline V gene, CDR1 is KGHSH and CDR2 is LQKENI. The length of the CDR3 is 13 residues. In nucleotides, the CDR3 is TGTGCCAGCTCAGCACGGGGGGGAGATGGCTACACCTTC. Residues: CASSARGGDGYTF.

The chain joins TRBV6-6 to TRBJ1-6; 9 bases are shared with TRBD1. V trimming: 6 bases; J trimming: 8 bases; junction bases outside the gene matches: 5. In germline, CDR1 is MNHNY, CDR2 SVGAGI (reference sequence). This CDR3 is 14 amino acids long. The CDR3 DNA reads as TGTGCCAGCAGATCCGGGACAGGGCATTCACCCCTCCACTTT. Translation: CASRSGTGHSPLHF.

The table lists this clone with a few counts. The chain employs TRBV6-5 and TRBJ2-7, with D perhaps TRBD1 (5 bases). The V end lost 7 bases, the J end lost 0 bases, and 10 bases lay between the germline ends. This CDR3 spans 13 amino acids. CDR1 and CDR2 (germline): MNHEY, SVGAGI. CDR3 loop: CASKDTSSYEQYF. The CDR3 region has the DNA TGTGCCAGCAAGGACACAAGCTCCTACGAGCAGTACTTC.

The chain is built from TRBV11-2 and TRBJ2-2; 8 bases fit TRBD1. After removal of 3 bases from V and 5 bases from J, the junction contained 5 bases not matched to a gene. CDR1 and CDR2 from the germline V gene are SGHAT and FQNNGV. The CDR3 has 15 amino acids. The DNA of the CDR3 is TGTGCCAGCAGCTTTCGGACAGGGAGAACCGGGGAGCTGTTTTTT. This codes for CASSFRTGRTGELFF.

This clone was recorded a few times. This chain links TRBV18 with TRBJ2-7; 8 bases are a match to TRBD2. The CDR3 is 12 amino acids. CDR1 is KGHSH and CDR2 is LQKENI in the germline V gene. The junction had 1 base not matched to a gene; V was cut back by 5 bases and J by 4 bases. The CDR3 region has the DNA TGTGCCAGCTCATTAGCGGGGTACGAGCAGTACTTC. Its protein product is CASSLAGYEQYF.

V and J are TRBV7-2 and TRBJ2-3; 7 bases map to TRBD2. The V gene's germline CDR1 is SGHTA and CDR2 FQGNSA. This CDR3 region has 14 residues. The V and J ends lost 3 bases and 5 bases, in that order; junction bases with no gene match: 5. The CDR3 region has the DNA TGTGCCAGCAGCTTGCGGGAGCGGGGAGATACGCAGTATTTT. Translation gives CASSLRERGDTQYF.

There are a few counts of this clone. This chain links TRBV18 with TRBJ2-3; the D is unclear. From germline, CDR1 is KGHSH and CDR2 LQKENI. V was clipped by 3 bases and J by 8 bases, with 6 bases between them. The CDR3 has 11 amino acids. This chain's CDR3 is CASSPSGTQYF. CDR3 DNA: TGTGCCAGCTCACCCTCGGGTACGCAGTATTTT.

This clone was seen repeatedly, ten times or more. The chain joins TRBV7-2 to TRBJ2-4; D not resolved. CDR1 and CDR2 (germline): SGHTA, FQGNSA. There are 13 residues in the CDR3. Trimming took off 5 bases at V and 5 bases at J, with 10 bases between the two ends. The DNA for the CDR3 is TGTGCCAGCAGCACCTACAGTGAAAACATTCAGTACTTC. Encoded protein: CASSTYSENIQYF.

This clone has just a few counts. The chain joins TRBV28 to TRBJ2-1; 8 positions match TRBD2. The V gene's germline CDR1 is MDHEN and CDR2 SYDVKM. This CDR3 contains 14 residues. V trimming: 8 bases; J trimming: 3 bases; junction bases outside the gene matches: 6. Here the CDR3 reads CASVPGGLYNEQFF. The CDR3 DNA reads TGTGCCAGCGTTCCGGGGGGGCTCTACAATGAGCAGTTCTTC.

V is TRBV14 and J is TRBJ2-7; a weak D match, TRBD1 (5 bases). The CDR3 consists of 15 residues. Germline V gene sequence: CDR1 SGHDN, CDR2 FVKESK. Trimming cost V 0 bases and J 2 bases, with 11 bases left between them. CDR3 nucleotides: TGTGCCAGCAGCCAAGATTTGGGCAGGGCCTACGAGCAGTACTTC. Translated: CASSQDLGRAYEQYF.

The V call is TRBV9, the J call TRBJ2-5; tentative D call: TRBD2 (7 bases). Germline CDR1 SGDLS, CDR2 YYNGEE. This CDR3 is 15 amino acids long. Trimming stripped 0 bases from V and 5 bases from J, with 14 bases between. CDR3 sequence reads: CASSVDGGPRETQYF. CDR3 bases: TGTGCCAGCAGCGTAGACGGGGGGCCTAGGGAGACCCAGTACTTC.

The rearrangement uses TRBV6-5 and TRBJ2-3, with D tentatively TRBD1 (6 bases). Germline CDR1 reads MNHEY; CDR2 reads SVGAGI. Trimming cost V 6 bases and J 4 bases, with 17 bases left between them. This CDR3 comprises 15 residues. For the CDR3, the DNA is TGTGCCAGCAGGCCCGACAGGATCCTGGCAGATACGCAGTATTTT. Its translation is CASRPDRILADTQYF.

This clone was seen a few times. This chain connects TRBV28 to TRBJ2-2; the match to TRBD2 covers 7 bases. Germline V lookup: CDR1 MDHEN, CDR2 SYDVKM. Trimming cost V 6 bases and J 1 base; bases outside gene matches: 5. The CDR3 is 15 residues long. The CDR3, as DNA: TGTGCCAGCAGCCGCACTAGCGAGAACACCGGGGAGCTGTTTTTT. Residues: CASSRTSENTGELFF.